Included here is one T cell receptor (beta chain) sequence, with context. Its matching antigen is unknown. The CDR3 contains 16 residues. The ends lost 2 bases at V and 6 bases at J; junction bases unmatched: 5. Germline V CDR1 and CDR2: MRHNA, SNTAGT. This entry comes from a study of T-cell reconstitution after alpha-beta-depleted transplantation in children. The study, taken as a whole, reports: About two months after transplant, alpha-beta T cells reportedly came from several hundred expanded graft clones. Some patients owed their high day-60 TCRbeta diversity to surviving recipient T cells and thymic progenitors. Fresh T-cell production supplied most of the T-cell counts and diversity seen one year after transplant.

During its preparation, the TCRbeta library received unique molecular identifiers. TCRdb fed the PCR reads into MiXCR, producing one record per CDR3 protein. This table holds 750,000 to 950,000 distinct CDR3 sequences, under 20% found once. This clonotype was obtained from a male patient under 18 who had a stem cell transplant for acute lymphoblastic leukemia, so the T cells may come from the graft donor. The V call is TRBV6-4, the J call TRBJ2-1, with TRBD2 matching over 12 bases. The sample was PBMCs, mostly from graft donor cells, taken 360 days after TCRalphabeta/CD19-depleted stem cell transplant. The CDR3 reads CASSDRLAGAPNEQFF. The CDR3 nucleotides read TGTGCCAGCAGTGACCGACTAGCGGGAGCACCCAATGAGCAGTTCTTC.